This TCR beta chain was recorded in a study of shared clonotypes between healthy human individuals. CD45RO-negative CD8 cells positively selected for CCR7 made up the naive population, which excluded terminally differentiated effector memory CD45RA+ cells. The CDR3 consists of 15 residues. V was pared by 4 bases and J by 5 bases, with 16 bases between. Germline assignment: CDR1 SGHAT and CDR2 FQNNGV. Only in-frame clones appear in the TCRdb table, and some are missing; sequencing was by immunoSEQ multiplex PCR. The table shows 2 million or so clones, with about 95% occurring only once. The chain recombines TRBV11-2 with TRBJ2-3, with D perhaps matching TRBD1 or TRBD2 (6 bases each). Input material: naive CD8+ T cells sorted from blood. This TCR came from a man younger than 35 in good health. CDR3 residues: CASSSTRGAGDTQYF. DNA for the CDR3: TGTGCCAGCAGCTCGACAAGGGGGGCCGGAGATACGCAGTATTTT.